This T cell receptor beta chain was profiled in a study of cytomegalovirus exposure and HLA in healthy donors. 60 Vbeta and 13 Jbeta primers were used in PCR. Repertoires were generated with immunoSEQ multiplex PCR, while TCRdb's copy carries only in-frame clones and drops some. Found here are about 120,000 clones, 78% of them singletons; the top ten hold about a tenth. The V segment lost 5 bases and the J segment 2 bases; nucleotides outside the gene matches: 8. The CDR3 has 15 residues. The germline gives CDR1 MNHEY, CDR2 SMNVEV (reference sequence). The rearrangement links TRBV27 to TRBJ2-7, with 8 nucleotides matching TRBD1. This TCR was sampled from a man aged 30 to 39 in good health and CMV-seropositive. Material for sequencing was PBMCs. The CDR3 sequence is CASSINRGYTYEQYF. CDR3 nucleotides: TGTGCCAGCAGTATTAACAGGGGGTATACCTACGAGCAGTACTTC.